This T cell receptor beta chain appears in the sequencing data of a study of T cell repertoires in cytomegalovirus infection (dated by TCRdb to about 2019). Study-wide context: The HLA type of each donor mattered for the analysis, because public TCR beta signatures pointed to carriage of CMV infection along with the matching HLA type.

Paper-wide results and their limitations: In both this cohort and an independent approximately 400-donor cohort, the cumulative frequency of public TCR beta family members distinguished carriers of CMV infection plus the relevant HLA type. The ex vivo response was dominated by HLA-C-restricted CMV-specific TCR beta clonotypes, and the single most frequent clonotype in two of eight donors was supplied by these HLA-C-restricted clonotypes.

TCRdb records Illumina HiSeq 1500 as the sequencer. The public reads were quality trimmed at Q25 with fastp and then assembled into clones with MiXCR by TCRdb, keeping productive beta chains. Each entry is one CDR3 protein sequence, shown with its most common DNA and genes. For this sample there are about 450,000 distinct CDR3 sequences; 31% appear just once. The ten largest clonotypes hold roughly an eighth of the sample. Many counts were recorded for this clonotype. It has no known antigen specificity. Base-call qualities are not available, and no considerably larger clone is one nucleotide away. Material: PBMCs. The origin of this receptor is a human donor in good health (CMV status not recorded). Some clones in this sample may be carry-over from other donors' samples.

The nucleotide sequence is TGTGCCAGCAGCCAAGATAATACGGGGGCCGCTGGGATTGAGCAGTTCTTC. This encodes CASSQDNTGAAGIEQFF. The V and J segments used are TRBV4-2 and TRBJ2-1, with the D assignment possibly TRBD1 or TRBD2, given 6 matching bases for each. Per the germline V gene, LGHNA is the CDR1 and YNFKEQ is the CDR2. V lost 0 bases and J lost 9 bases; the stretch between them is 21 bases long. There are 17 amino acids in the CDR3, from cysteine to phenylalanine inclusive. Only the CDR3 DNA is retained, 51 bases long and in frame from the first base.